These 3 T cell receptor beta chains share one sample of origin, sequenced in a study of beta chain features in type 1 diabetes. General study points: Shorter TCRB CDR3s, moderately but significantly so, were found in Type 1 diabetes patients in all four CD4+ subsets.

cDNA synthesis used the whole RNA isolate, giving expressed TCRB sequences. Profiling relied on immunoSEQ multiplex PCR, and the TCRdb table lists in-frame clones only, not all of them. The sample lists about 650,000 clones; under 15% were seen once. Which antigens these TCRs recognize remains unknown. The sample comprised naive CD4+ T cells from blood. The receptors come from a man younger than 40 with type 1 diabetes.

This rearrangement joins TRBV29-1 to TRBJ1-3, with 7 bases matching TRBD1. Germline CDR1 and CDR2: SQVTM and ANQGSEA. J lost 0 bases, V lost 6 bases, and 5 bases had no gene match. This CDR3 has 14 residues. The CDR3 DNA reads as TGCAGCGTGCTGGGACAGCTCTCTGGAAACACCATATATTTT. It codes for CSVLGQLSGNTIYF. Complete variable domain (other parts from reference TRBV29-1 and TRBJ1-3): SAVISQKPSRDICQRGTSLTIQCQVDSQVTMMFWYRQQPGQSLTLIATANQGSEATYESGFVIDKFPISRPNLTFSTLTVSNMSPEDSSIYLCSVLGQLSGNTIYFGEGSWLTVV.

This clone was seen more than once but under ten times. The V call is TRBV29-1, the J call TRBJ1-4; tentative D call: TRBD1 (6 bases). CDR1 and CDR2 from the germline V gene are SQVTM and ANQGSEA. CDR3 length: 16 residues. V lost 6 bases to trimming and J lost 0 bases, with 17 bases between them. The CDR3 spells CSVAGTGIATNEKLFF. CDR3 DNA: TGCAGCGTCGCCGGTACAGGGATTGCAACTAATGAAAAACTGTTTTTT.

This clone has only a few counts. The chain carries TRBV29-1 and TRBJ1-3; the D gene is possibly TRBD1 (6 bases). Trimming removed 1 base at V and 7 bases at J, with 23 bases between. This CDR3 is built from 17 residues. CDR1 is SQVTM, CDR2 ANQGSEA, per germline. CDR3: CSVEGMGGRMGRNTIYF. In DNA, the CDR3 is TGCAGCGTTGAAGGGATGGGGGGCCGCATGGGTAGGAACACCATATATTTT.